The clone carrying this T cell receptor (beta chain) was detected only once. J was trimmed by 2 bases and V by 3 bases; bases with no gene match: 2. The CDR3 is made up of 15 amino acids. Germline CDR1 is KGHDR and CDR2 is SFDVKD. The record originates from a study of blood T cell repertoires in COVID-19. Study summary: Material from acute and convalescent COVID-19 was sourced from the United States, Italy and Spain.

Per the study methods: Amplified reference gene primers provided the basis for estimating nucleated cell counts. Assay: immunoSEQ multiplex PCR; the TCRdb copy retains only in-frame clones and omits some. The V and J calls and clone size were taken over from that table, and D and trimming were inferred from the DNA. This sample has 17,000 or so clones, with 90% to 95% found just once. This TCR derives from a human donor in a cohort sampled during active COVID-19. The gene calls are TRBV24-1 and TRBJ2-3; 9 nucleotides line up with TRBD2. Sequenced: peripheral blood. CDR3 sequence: CATSDSGRNTDTQYF. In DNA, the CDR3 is TGTGCCACCAGTGATAGCGGGAGGAACACAGATACGCAGTATTTT.